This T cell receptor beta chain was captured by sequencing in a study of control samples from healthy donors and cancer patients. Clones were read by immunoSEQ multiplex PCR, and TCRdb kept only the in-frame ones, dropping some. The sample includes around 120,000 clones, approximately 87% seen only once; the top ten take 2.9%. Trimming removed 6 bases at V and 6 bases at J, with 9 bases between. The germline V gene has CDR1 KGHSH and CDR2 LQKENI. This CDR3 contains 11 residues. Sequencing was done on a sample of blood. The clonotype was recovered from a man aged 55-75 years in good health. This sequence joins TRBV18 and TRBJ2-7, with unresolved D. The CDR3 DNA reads TGTGCCAGCTCCGCTGAAGCCGAGCAGTACTTC. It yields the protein CASSAEAEQYF.